A single sample is the source of the 14 T cell receptor beta chains below, sequenced in a study of regulatory T cells in long-lasting Graves disease. Indicated time point: persistent/refractory GD, antithyroid drugs over 5 years with positive TRAb. Isolated PBMC RNA provided the starting material for the TCR library. Investigators prepared the TCR beta libraries by applying iRepertoire HTBI primers and Arm-PCR of CDR3 regions. TCRdb re-called the multiplex PCR reads through MiXCR, storing one row per CDR3 protein. The sample yields roughly 430,000 distinct CDR3 sequences, about 21% seen once. The sample consisted of peripheral blood mononuclear cells (PBMCs), taken when the disease was refractory, from a patient treated with antithyroid drugs. The source is a female donor with Graves disease.

V and J are TRBV11-2 and TRBJ2-7; perhaps TRBD1 as D (6 bases). Germline CDR1 and CDR2: SGHAT and FQNNGV. The V end was cut by 5 bases, the J end by 4 bases, with 12 bases between. The CDR3 contains 13 residues. The DNA of the CDR3 is TGTGCCAGCAGCATAGGGGGTCTATACGAGCAGTACTTC. Encoded protein: CASSIGGLYEQYF.

The chain has TRBV20-1 and TRBJ2-2; 8 bases map to TRBD2. V trimming: 8 bases; J trimming: 3 bases; junction bases outside the gene matches: 8. Germline V gene data show CDR1 as DFQATT and CDR2 as SNEGSKA (reference sequence). The CDR3 sequence is 14 residues long. CDR3: CSLSGGGDTGELFF. Here the CDR3 DNA reads TGCAGTCTATCCGGGGGGGGTGACACCGGGGAGCTGTTTTTT.

The table lists this clonotype with a few counts. This chain uses TRBV30 with TRBJ1-1, with a possible D match to TRBD1 (6 bases). The germline V gene encodes CDR1 GTSNPN and CDR2 SVGIG (reference sequence). This CDR3 comprises 18 residues. V was trimmed by 0 bases and J by 3 bases, leaving 23 bases between them. The CDR3 nucleotides read TGTGCCTGGAGTGTACTAGTTGGGGGCATAGATATCGACACTGAAGCTTTCTTT. Translating it yields CAWSVLVGGIDIDTEAFF.

This clonotype was counted many times. This chain joins TRBV9 and TRBJ1-2; D is ambiguous. Germline V gene sequence: CDR1 SGDLS, CDR2 YYNGEE. Trimming removed 0 bases at V and 8 bases at J, with 8 bases between. The CDR3 runs 12 residues. In DNA form, the CDR3 reads TGTGCCAGCAGCGTAGCTGGGGAGGGCTACACCTTC. The encoded protein is CASSVAGEGYTF.

CDR3 protein: CASSPNNQETQYF. The CDR3 DNA reads as TGTGCCAGCTCACCAAACAATCAAGAGACCCAGTACTTC. The rearrangement uses TRBV18 and TRBJ2-5; no definite D call. V was cut by 2 bases and J by 2 bases, with 6 bases left in between. CDR1 and CDR2 (germline): KGHSH, LQKENI. The CDR3 totals 13 residues.

This rearrangement joins TRBV6-1 to TRBJ2-7; no definite D call. V gave up 2 bases and J gave up 2 bases, with 4 bases separating them. Germline values: CDR1 MNHNS, CDR2 SASEGT. This CDR3 has 12 residues. CDR3 DNA sequence: TGTGCCAGCAGTGAAAAGGCCTACGAGCAGTACTTC. This translates into CASSEKAYEQYF.

As concerns this clonotype: At one of its ends the junction is not consistent with the germline gene, which may arise from a read error. This chain links TRBV28 with TRBJ2-7; tentative D call: TRBD2 (7 bases). Germline values: CDR1 MDHEN, CDR2 SYDVKM. This CDR3 is built from 16 residues. Written as DNA, the CDR3 is TGTGCCAGCAGCCCAAATGGGGGGGGCGCATCCTACGAGCAGCACTTC. This codes for CASSPNGGGASYEQHF.

V and J are TRBV4-1 and TRBJ2-1, with 7 nucleotides matching TRBD1. V trimming: 0 bases; J trimming: 4 bases; junction bases outside the gene matches: 6. Germline V gives CDR1 MGHRA, CDR2 YSYEKL. The CDR3 is 16 amino acids. CDR3 sequence (DNA): TGCGCCAGCAGCCAAGACCACAGGGGTGGGTACAATGAGCAGTTCTTC. It yields the protein CASSQDHRGGYNEQFF.

This clonotype was counted ten times or more. The CDR3 here is CASPGQAGEYGYTF. DNA for the CDR3: TGTGCCAGCCCAGGACAGGCCGGGGAATATGGCTACACCTTC. The rearrangement joins TRBV2 to TRBJ1-2, with TRBD1 identical over 7 bases. The CDR3 length is 14 residues. Germline-derived CDR1 and CDR2 are SNHLY and FYNNEI. V gave up 8 bases and J gave up 5 bases; unmatched junction bases: 11.

This clonotype has just a few counts. The chain employs TRBV30 and TRBJ2-7; D is possibly TRBD2 (7 bases). The CDR3 spans 13 residues. V was pared by 7 bases and J by 3 bases, with 16 bases between. Germline lookup yields CDR1 GTSNPN and CDR2 SVGIG (reference sequence). CDR3 DNA: TGTGCCTCTAGTGGGGGGGCCGGCTACGAGCAGTACTTC. It codes for CASSGGAGYEQYF.

CDR3 amino acids: CSARAGLGNQPQHF. The CDR3, as DNA: TGCAGTGCTAGAGCCGGGCTGGGCAATCAGCCCCAGCATTTT. This chain connects TRBV20-1 to TRBJ1-5, with D uncertain. Trimming shortened V by 1 base and J by 2 bases, and 9 bases separated the two germline ends. The CDR3 spans 14 residues. Germline V gene sequence: CDR1 DFQATT, CDR2 SNEGSKA (reference sequence).

The sample holds a few counts of this clonotype. V usage is TRBV5-1 and J usage is TRBJ1-1, with 12 bases identical to TRBD1. The CDR3 consists of 16 residues. Germline V gene lookup returns CDR1 SGHRS and CDR2 YFSETQ. Unmatched junction bases numbered 10, after V lost 6 bases and J lost 4 bases. The CDR3 loop is CASNPPGTGGLTEAFF. The CDR3 DNA reads TGCGCCAGCAACCCTCCCGGGACAGGGGGCCTCACTGAAGCTTTCTTT.

The rearrangement joins TRBV20-1 to TRBJ2-7; 8 bases are shared with TRBD2. This CDR3 region has 14 residues. V lost 5 bases to trimming and J lost 6 bases; unmatched junction nucleotides: 12. Germline V gene sequence: CDR1 DFQATT, CDR2 SNEGSKA (reference sequence). The CDR3 sequence: CSAHTGTAGGEQYF. The CDR3 nucleotides read TGCAGTGCTCATACCGGGACGGCGGGGGGCGAGCAGTACTTC.

This clonotype was observed at least ten times. V gene TRBV27 combines with J gene TRBJ1-4; the D is unclear. The CDR3 length is 16 residues. Germline V gives CDR1 MNHEY, CDR2 SMNVEV (reference sequence). V lost 5 bases to trimming and J lost 7 bases, with 20 bases between them. The CDR3 here is CASSPLWREESEKLFF. DNA of the CDR3: TGTGCCAGCAGTCCCCTCTGGAGGGAAGAGAGTGAAAAACTGTTTTTT.